This T cell receptor beta chain was recorded in a study of follicular helper T cells after annual influenza vaccination. The time point is: 2015-2016 season, 7 days after influenza vaccination. Excluded were substance abuse, HIV/AIDS, active cancer, immunomodulatory drugs and active illness. Non-naive CD4+CXCR5+PD-1+ cTfh were sorted into ICOS+CD38+ and ICOS-CD38- fractions. V lost 5 bases to trimming and J lost 1 base; unmatched junction nucleotides: 8. Germline V gives CDR1 SGHTA, CDR2 FQGNSA. This CDR3 has 16 residues. Profiling relied on immunoSEQ multiplex PCR, and the TCRdb table lists in-frame clones only, not all of them. The data show approximately 10,000 clones, with 80% to 90% seen just once and just over 0.45% held by the top ten.

The chain carries TRBV7-2 and TRBJ2-3; 8 bases fit TRBD2. The clonotype was recovered from an adult who received the influenza vaccine. This specimen was CXCR5+ CD38- circulating T follicular helper cells from blood, taken 7 days after influenza vaccination. The sample's subset: circulating Tfh, non-naive CD4+CXCR5+PD-1+ (ICOS+CD38+ or ICOS-CD38-). CDR3 amino acids: CASSPPQAGGTDTQYF. Here the CDR3 DNA reads TGTGCCAGCAGCCCCCCCCAAGCGGGGGGCACAGATACGCAGTATTTT.